The rows below give T cell receptor beta chains drawn from one sample of a study of CD8 T cells in ankylosing spondylitis. TCRdb reprocessed the 5' RACE reads via MiXCR and lists one record per CDR3 protein. The sample yields approximately 350,000 distinct CDR3 sequences, around 15% seen once. The sequenced sample was blood, either unsorted or a sorted T cell fraction (not recorded which). Source of these receptors: a male donor with ankylosing spondylitis or in good health (not recorded which). The CDR3 runs from the conserved cysteine through the conserved F or W. D genes are given only for firm matches. Not all rows give a size; the values are once, few, many and, for expanded clones, a class.

D gene	V gene	J gene	clone size	CDR3 DNA	CDR3 protein
.	TRBV29-1	TRBJ1-1	few	TGCAGCGTTGATGTCGAAGGGTCGAACACTGAAGCTTTCTTT	CSVDVEGSNTEAFF
TRBD2	TRBV5-1	TRBJ2-2	.	TGCGCCAGCAGCTTGGTAGCGGGAGTTAACACCGGGGAGCTGTTTTTT	CASSLVAGVNTGELFF
.	TRBV7-2	TRBJ2-7	few	TGTGCCAGCAGGGGCGGCAGGGGCTCCTACGAGCAGTACTTC	CASRGGRGSYEQYF
.	TRBV14	TRBJ2-3	few	TGTGCCAGCAGCCAGCAGAGACACGAAAACACAGATACGCAGTATTTT	CASSQQRHENTDTQYF
TRBD1	TRBV5-1	TRBJ2-7	.	TGCGCCAGCAGCTTTGGACAGGGCCCATACGAGCAGCACTTC	CASSFGQGPYEQHF
.	TRBV4-1	TRBJ2-7	many	TGCGCCAGCAGCCAAAGTTCCAGGGGCGGGTACGAGCAGTACTTC	CASSQSSRGGYEQYF
TRBD2	TRBV11-2	TRBJ2-1	.	TGTGCCAGCAGCTTAGTCCCCAGCGGGGGGCCTGGATTGAGGGAGCAGTTCTTC	CASSLVPSGGPGLREQFF
.	TRBV6-5	TRBJ1-4	few	TGTGCCAGCAGTTCGACTTACGAAAAACTGTTTTTT	CASSSTYEKLFF
.	TRBV12-5	TRBJ1-1	.	TGTGCTAGTGGTTTGGTTACAGGGCTCACTGAAGCTTTCTTT	CASGLVTGLTEAFF
.	TRBV5-1	TRBJ2-3	few	TGCGCCAGCACCAATCGGGAACTCACGGGAGATACGCAGTATTTT	CASTNRELTGDTQYF
.	TRBV6-1	TRBJ2-3	many	TGTGCCAGCAGTTTCACGGCCGCCACGCAGTATTTT	CASSFTAATQYF
TRBD2	TRBV27	TRBJ2-3	.	TGTGCCAGCAGTCCCCACCTACTAGCGGGAGGGCTAAGCACAGATACGCAGTATTTT	CASSPHLLAGGLSTDTQYF
TRBD2	TRBV20-1	TRBJ2-2	.	TGCAGTGCTAGAGATGTAGGCGAGCGGGGGGGCTCCGGGGAGCTGTTTTTT	CSARDVGERGGSGELFF
TRBD2	TRBV12-3/TRBV12-4	TRBJ2-2	.	TGTGCCAGCAGGTGGACTAGCGGGTTCGGGGAGCTGTTTTTT	CASRWTSGFGELFF
TRBD2	TRBV7-9	TRBJ2-1	.	TGTGCCAGCAGCTTAGAGGCTAGCGGAGCCTACAATGAGCAGTTCTTC	CASSLEASGAYNEQFF
.	TRBV5-6	TRBJ1-2	many	TGTGCCAGCAGCATCCTTACCCTTTTAAGCTATGGCTACACCTTC	CASSILTLLSYGYTF
.	TRBV12-3/TRBV12-4	TRBJ2-2	many	TGTGCCAGCAGTCCCTTCTCAGCAGGCACCGGGGAGCTGTTTTTT	CASSPFSAGTGELFF
TRBD1	TRBV5-1	TRBJ1-6	few	TGCGCCAGCAGCTATACTGGACAGGGGGATAATTCACCCCTCCACTTT	CASSYTGQGDNSPLHF
.	TRBV27	TRBJ2-1	.	TGTGCCAGCAGGGCCTACGCTGCCTACAATGAGCAGTTCTTC	CASRAYAAYNEQFF
.	TRBV7-9	TRBJ2-1	.	TGTGCCAGCAGCTTTGAAGACAATGAGCAGTTCTTC	CASSFEDNEQFF
TRBD2	TRBV3-1	TRBJ2-1	.	TGTGCCAGCAGCCATCTCAGCGGGGGGGCCACTAATGAGCAGTTCTTC	CASSHLSGGATNEQFF
TRBD1	TRBV15	TRBJ2-3	few	TGTGCCACCAGCAGCGATCGGGACAGGGGGCCTAGGGCCTTCCGAACAGATACGCAGTATTTT	CATSSDRDRGPRAFRTDTQYF
.	TRBV20-1	TRBJ2-3	.	TGCAGTGCTTATAGGGACTTCCACCCTAGCACAGATACGCAGTATTTT	CSAYRDFHPSTDTQYF
TRBD1	TRBV7-8	TRBJ2-7	few	TGTGCCAGCAGCCTTAACCCGGGACAGGTCGCCTACGAGCAGTACTTC	CASSLNPGQVAYEQYF
.	TRBV12-3/TRBV12-4	TRBJ1-1	many	TGTGCCAGCAGTGGGACTGTCCTGAGCAACACTGAAGCTTTCTTT	CASSGTVLSNTEAFF
TRBD2	TRBV10-3	TRBJ2-7	many	TGTGCCATCAGTTTAGCGGGAGGGCCGTCCCCGTACTTC	CAISLAGGPSPYF
.	TRBV7-2	TRBJ2-5	.	TGTGCCAGCAGCTTAAGTTCCCGGCAGGATCCTAAAGAGACCCAGTACTTC	CASSLSSRQDPKETQYF
.	TRBV5-1	TRBJ1-1	few	TGCGCCAGCAGCTCCGCGGGGCAGAACACTGAAGCTTTCTTT	CASSSAGQNTEAFF
.	TRBV5-5	TRBJ2-7	.	TGTGCCAGCAGCCCTGCGCTCCTAAACTACGAGCAGTACTTC	CASSPALLNYEQYF
.	TRBV7-9	TRBJ1-1	.	TGTGCCAGCAATTCCGGGAGTAACACTGAAGCTTTCTTT	CASNSGSNTEAFF
.	TRBV6-5	TRBJ1-2	.	TGTGCCAGCAGTTACTCGAGAAGGGATGCTGGCTACACCTTC	CASSYSRRDAGYTF
TRBD2	TRBV15	TRBJ2-1	once	TGTGCCACCAGCACCCCGGGGACTAGCGGGAGCAGCAATGAGCAGTTCTTC	CATSTPGTSGSSNEQFF
TRBD2	TRBV29-1	TRBJ2-7	few	TGCAGCGTTGCGGGGACTAGCGGGAACGAGCAGTACTTC	CSVAGTSGNEQYF
TRBD1	TRBV10-3	TRBJ1-4	.	TGTGCCATCAGTGAGGACAGGGGGCGCGAAAAACTGTTTTTT	CAISEDRGREKLFF
.	TRBV4-2	TRBJ1-4	.	TGTGCCAGCAGACAGACTAATGAAAAACTGTTTTTT	CASRQTNEKLFF
.	TRBV5-5	TRBJ2-7	.	TGTGCCAGCAGCTTAAGTCAGGCCCTCTACGAGCAGTACTTC	CASSLSQALYEQYF
.	TRBV12-3/TRBV12-4	TRBJ1-6	.	TGTGCCAGCAGGCCAGACGGGGGCCTAAATAATTCACCCCTCCACTTT	CASRPDGGLNNSPLHF
.	TRBV20-1	TRBJ2-5	.	TGCAGTGCTAGTTTGGCGCAAGAGACCCAGTACTTC	CSASLAQETQYF
.	TRBV6-1	TRBJ2-7	few	TGTGTCTCGAGGGGGGACTCCTACGAGCAGTACTTC	CVSRGDSYEQYF
.	TRBV11-2	TRBJ2-3	.	TGTGCCAGCAGCCACTTTAGCGAAAGCACAGATACGCAGTATTTT	CASSHFSESTDTQYF
.	TRBV12-3/TRBV12-4	TRBJ1-1	few	TGTGCCAGCAGCTTTACAGGGTTGACTGAAGCTTTCTTT	CASSFTGLTEAFF
.	TRBV10-3	TRBJ1-2	.	TGTGCCATCAGTCGGGATGAGGGCTACACCTTC	CAISRDEGYTF
.	TRBV3-1	TRBJ2-1	many	TGCGCCAGCAGCCAGGACAATGAGCAGTTCTTC	CASSQDNEQFF
TRBD2	TRBV6-4	TRBJ2-3	.	TGTGCCAGCTCATGGACTAGCGGGGGGACAGATACGCAGTATTTT	CASSWTSGGTDTQYF
.	TRBV5-1	TRBJ2-3	.	TGCGCCAGCAGCTTGGCCCTGACGACTCTTCGAACAGATACGCAGTATTTT	CASSLALTTLRTDTQYF
TRBD1	TRBV3-1	TRBJ1-5	many	TGTGCCAGCAGCGGACAGGGTGGGATGGGTCAGCCCCAGCATTTT	CASSGQGGMGQPQHF
.	TRBV18	TRBJ2-7	few	TGTGCCAGCGGACAGACGAGGGAAGGCGAGCAGTACTTC	CASGQTREGEQYF
TRBD2	TRBV5-1	TRBJ2-7	.	TGCGCCAGCAGCCCGGCCGGGACTAGCGACATCTACGAGCAGTACTTC	CASSPAGTSDIYEQYF
.	TRBV3-1	TRBJ1-4	few	TGTGCCAGCAGCCAACACGGGGAACGGAGTAATGAAAAACTGTTTTTT	CASSQHGERSNEKLFF
.	TRBV20-1	TRBJ1-1	few	TGCAGTGCTATGGGCGGAGAAGCTTTCTTT	CSAMGGEAFF
.	TRBV19	TRBJ1-2	.	TGTGCCAGTACCTGGGGGAGCCATGGCTACACCTTC	CASTWGSHGYTF
TRBD2	TRBV5-6	TRBJ2-3	.	TGTGCCAGCAGCCCGGGACTAGCGGGACCCACAGATACGCAGTATTTT	CASSPGLAGPTDTQYF
.	TRBV5-1	TRBJ2-1	few	TGCGCCAGCAGCTTGGCCCCCTCCTACAATGAGCAGTTCTTC	CASSLAPSYNEQFF
.	TRBV10-3	TRBJ1-5	.	TGTGCCAACACCGGGACCGCGTATAGCAATCAGCCCCAGCATTTT	CANTGTAYSNQPQHF
.	TRBV12-3/TRBV12-4	TRBJ2-1	few	TGTGCCAGCAGTTTAAAAGGGGTCCTGTTCTTC	CASSLKGVLFF
.	TRBV19	TRBJ1-2	.	TGTGCCAGTAGTATGGACACTGAGGGCTATGGCTACACCTTC	CASSMDTEGYGYTF